The 29 T cell receptor beta chains presented below share a single source sample, sequenced in a study of CD8+CD57+ T cells in acquired aplastic anemia (dated by TCRdb to the late 2010s). Expansion of CD8+CD57+ cells had been shown by flow cytometry in the patients chosen for sequencing. Sequencing instrument: Illumina HiSeq 2000. Profiling of TCR beta VDJ combinations and CDR3 sequences used genomic DNA as the template. The raw public reads went through TCRdb reprocessing: fastp at Q25, MiXCR clone calling, in-frame beta chains kept. Rows with one shared CDR3 protein collapse into an entry with the most common genes and DNA. Recorded for this sample are 150,000 to 180,000 distinct CDR3 sequences; over 50% of them occurred a single time. The top ten constitute approximately 12% of the sample. The sample consisted of sorted CD4+, CD8+, or CD8+CD57+ T cells (not recorded which) from PBMCs. The receptors derive from a human donor with aplastic anemia.

The count of this clonotype is one. This chain uses TRBV29-1 with TRBJ1-2; D unclear. The CDR3 totals 12 residues. Trimming stripped 2 bases from V and 4 bases from J, with 8 bases between. Germline CDR1 reads SQVTM; CDR2 reads ANQGSEA. The CDR3 loop is CSVEFPSYGYTF. The CDR3 DNA reads TGCAGCGTTGAATTTCCGTCCTATGGCTACACCTTC.

V gene TRBV25-1 combines with J gene TRBJ1-6; 7 bases match TRBD1. Germline V gene lookup returns CDR1 MGHDK and CDR2 SYGVNS. This CDR3 contains 14 residues. Trimming took 4 bases from V and 8 from J; bases not matched to a gene: 5. The DNA of the CDR3 is TGTGCCAGCAGTGTGGGACAGCGGCATTCACCCCTCCACTTT. Protein sequence: CASSVGQRHSPLHF.

The table lists this clonotype with many counts. The J gene is TRBJ2-7, the V gene TRBV11-1; TRBD2 might be the D (5 bases). Looked up from germline, CDR1 is SGHAT and CDR2 is FQDESV (reference sequence). CDR3 size: 16 residues. Trimming removed 3 bases at V and 0 bases at J, with 15 bases between. The CDR3 nucleotides are TGTGCCAGCAGCTTGGTCACCGCACTAGGCTCCTACGAGCAGTACTTC. Amino acid sequence: CASSLVTALGSYEQYF.

This clonotype was detected ten times or more. The chain joins TRBV2 to TRBJ1-2; weak D call: TRBD1 (6 bases). The CDR3 runs 14 residues. Germline CDR1 SNHLY, CDR2 FYNNEI. The V end lost 8 bases, the J end lost 0 bases, and 13 bases lay between the germline ends. The CDR3 bases are TGTGCCAGCGGCCGGACAGCAGCTAACTATGGCTACACCTTC. Protein sequence: CASGRTAANYGYTF.

This clonotype was recorded many times. The gene calls are TRBV29-1 and TRBJ1-1; D call uncertain. Germline values: CDR1 SQVTM, CDR2 ANQGSEA. The length of the CDR3 is 11 residues. With 5 bases removed from V and 4 bases from J, the gap between germline ends came to 8 bases. The CDR3 coding sequence is TGCAGCGTTACCAGCTCCACTGAAGCTTTCTTT. This sequence encodes CSVTSSTEAFF.

At least ten counts were recorded for this clonotype. The V and J genes are TRBV9 and TRBJ2-3; possibly TRBD1 or TRBD2 for D (5 bases each). CDR3 size: 15 residues. The ends were cut back, 0 bases at V and 6 bases at J, with 14 bases in the middle. The germline V gene encodes CDR1 SGDLS and CDR2 YYNGEE. In nucleotides, the CDR3 is TGTGCCAGCAGCGTAGTAGGCAGGGTAGCGGATACGCAGTATTTT. Translation: CASSVVGRVADTQYF.

V is TRBV15 and J is TRBJ1-2; D is unclear. CDR3 size: 13 residues. Trimming took 0 bases from V and 6 from J, leaving 8 bases between them. CDR1 is LNHNV and CDR2 is YYDKDF in the germline V gene (reference sequence). The CDR3 reads CATSREATNGYTF. The CDR3 DNA reads TGTGCCACCAGCAGAGAAGCAACCAATGGCTACACCTTC.

The gene calls are TRBV14 and TRBJ1-2; tentative D call: TRBD1 (6 bases). The CDR3 totals 14 residues. The V and J ends lost 5 bases and 2 bases respectively, with 12 bases between them. Germline V gives CDR1 SGHDN, CDR2 FVKESK. The CDR3 sequence is CASSRGRGNYGYTF. DNA for the CDR3: TGTGCCAGCAGCAGGGGCAGGGGCAACTATGGCTACACCTTC.

The count of this clonotype is one. This chain joins TRBV19 and TRBJ1-2; D gene uncertain. V lost 3 bases to trimming and J lost 3 bases, with 8 bases between them. This CDR3 spans 13 amino acids. Germline V lookup: CDR1 LNHDA, CDR2 SQIVND (reference sequence). CDR3 loop: CASSIGRDYGYTF. The CDR3 DNA reads as TGTGCCAGTAGTATTGGCCGGGACTATGGCTACACCTTC.

This rearrangement joins TRBV19 to TRBJ1-5; D gene ambiguous. Germline V gives CDR1 LNHDA, CDR2 SQIVND (reference sequence). Trimming left V 1 base short and J 10 bases short, with 8 bases between. This CDR3 comprises 12 residues. CDR3 nucleotides: TGTGCCAGTAGTATAGGACCAAATCCCCAGCATTTT. It codes for CASSIGPNPQHF.

J is TRBJ2-5 and V is TRBV11-2; TRBD2 matches at 11 bases. Trimming cost V 2 bases and J 5 bases; bases outside gene matches: 10. The germline CDR1 and CDR2 sequences are SGHAT and FQNNGV. The CDR3 covers 17 residues. CDR3 in amino acids: CASSLFSGRAPGETQYF. CDR3 coding DNA: TGTGCCAGCAGCTTATTTAGCGGGAGGGCCCCCGGGGAGACCCAGTACTTC.

This clonotype was observed many times. The chain employs TRBV12-3 or TRBV12-4 and TRBJ2-7; TRBD2 agrees at 12 bases. V dropped 3 bases and J dropped 2; count of bases not matched to a gene: 5. CDR3 length equals 16 residues. The CDR3 coding sequence is TGTGCCAGCAGTTTTCAGACTAGCGGGGGAGCCTACGAGCAGTACTTC. Its protein product is CASSFQTSGGAYEQYF.

This clonotype was seen a handful of times. This chain's CDR3 is CASSIFAGNYNEQFF. DNA of the CDR3: TGTGCCAGTAGTATTTTTGCGGGGAACTACAATGAGCAGTTCTTC. The chain uses TRBV19 and TRBJ2-1, with a possible D match to TRBD2 (6 bases). The length of the CDR3 is 15 residues. Trimming removed 3 bases from V and 3 bases from J, with 12 bases in between. CDR1 LNHDA and CDR2 SQIVND come from the germline V gene (reference sequence).

This clonotype was detected many times. V gene TRBV6-1 combines with J gene TRBJ1-5, with D hard to call. V lost 5 bases, J lost 1 base, and 6 bases lay in between. Germline lookup yields CDR1 MNHNS and CDR2 SASEGT. CDR3 length: 13 amino acids. The CDR3 coding sequence is TGTGCCAGCAGTACTGACAGCAATCAGCCCCAGCATTTT. Protein: CASSTDSNQPQHF.

This clonotype was found many times. The J gene is TRBJ1-2, the V gene TRBV19, with D possibly matching TRBD1 (6 bases). V lost 10 bases and J lost 8, with 17 bases in between. Germline CDR1 is LNHDA and CDR2 is SQIVND (reference sequence). CDR3 length: 12 amino acids. CDR3 amino acids: CATRRGGDGYTF. CDR3 in DNA: TGTGCCACGCGGAGGGGGGGTGACGGCTACACCTTC. Supplemented by reference TRBV19 and TRBJ1-2, the full variable domain reads DGGITQSPKYLFRKEGQNVTLSCEQNLNHDAMYWYRQDPGQGLRLIYYSQIVNDFQKGDIAEGYSVSREKKESFPLTVTSAQKNPTAFYLCATRRGGDGYTFGSGTRLTVV.

The V call is TRBV10-3, the J call TRBJ2-5; D unclear. The CDR3 extends over 12 amino acids. Trimming took off 3 bases at V and 5 bases at J, with 7 bases between the two ends. Per germline, CDR1 ENHRY and CDR2 SYGVKD. CDR3 amino acids: CAISDMGETQYF. CDR3 nucleotide sequence: TGTGCCATCAGTGACATGGGTGAGACCCAGTACTTC.

About this clonotype: A much larger clonotype is one base distant, so this may be a read error. The rearrangement uses TRBV4-1 and TRBJ2-7; D gene uncertain. CDR1 is MGHRA and CDR2 is YSYEKL in the germline V gene. V was pared by 3 bases and J by 0 bases, with 12 bases between. The CDR3 contains 15 residues. Here the CDR3 reads CASSHRALDSYEQYF. As DNA, the CDR3 is TGCGCCAGCAGCCACCGGGCGCTGGACTCCTACGAGCAGTACTTC.

The chain combines TRBV10-3 with TRBJ2-1; possible D gene TRBD2, 7 bases. This CDR3 is 18 amino acids long. CDR1 and CDR2 (germline): ENHRY, SYGVKD. V lost 4 bases, J lost 1 base, and 20 bases lay in between. CDR3 in amino acids: CAISARGGGGPSYNEQFF. CDR3 nucleotides: TGTGCCATCAGTGCCCGTGGGGGCGGGGGTCCTTCCTACAATGAGCAGTTCTTC.

The chain links TRBV2 to TRBJ2-1; TRBD1 agrees at 7 bases. J lost 4 bases, V lost 10 bases, and 4 bases had no gene match. Germline-derived CDR1 and CDR2 are SNHLY and FYNNEI. This CDR3 has 12 residues. The CDR3 DNA reads as TGTGCCATCCGGGACAGATACAATGAGCAGTTCTTC. Translated: CAIRDRYNEQFF.

The genes are TRBV2 and TRBJ1-6; TRBD1 matches 7 bases. V trimming: 9 bases; J trimming: 3 bases; junction bases outside the gene matches: 11. CDR1 SNHLY and CDR2 FYNNEI come from the germline V gene. This CDR3 has 16 residues. CDR3 DNA sequence: TGTGCCAGACAGGGACAGACAAATGACTATAATTCACCCCTCCACTTT. This encodes CARQGQTNDYNSPLHF.

The chain employs TRBV2 and TRBJ2-7; no definite D call. V was trimmed by 11 bases and J by 3 bases, leaving 8 bases between them. There are 10 residues in the CDR3. Germline CDR1 is SNHLY and CDR2 is FYNNEI. The CDR3: CAGKNYEQYF. CDR3 sequence (DNA): TGTGCCGGCAAGAACTACGAGCAGTACTTC.

J is TRBJ2-7 and V is TRBV20-1; TRBD1 is a possible D gene (5 bases). Germline loops: CDR1 DFQATT, CDR2 SNEGSKA (reference sequence). V lost 3 bases and J 0 bases, leaving 15 bases between the germline ends. CDR3 length: 15 residues. The CDR3 DNA reads TGCAGTGCTAGTGACGGACACGCCAACTCCTACGAGCAGTACTTC. It translates to CSASDGHANSYEQYF.

This clonotype was detected ten times or more. The CDR3 DNA sequence: TGTGCCAGCAGCGCACAGGGGGCGGGGGGGGCCAACGTCCTGACTTTC. Its protein is CASSAQGAGGANVLTF. The chain employs TRBV5-5 and TRBJ2-6; 9 bases match TRBD1. Germline V gene sequence: CDR1 SGHKS, CDR2 YYEKEE (reference sequence). The CDR3 contains 16 residues. V dropped 4 bases and J dropped 4; count of bases not matched to a gene: 6.

This clonotype was counted a few times. This could be a read error, since a much larger clone is one nucleotide away. The chain has TRBV2 and TRBJ2-5; D is ambiguous. Germline V gene data show CDR1 as SNHLY and CDR2 as FYNNEI. Deletions cut 5 bases from V and 0 bases from J, with 4 bases between. The CDR3 extends over 12 amino acids. In DNA, the CDR3 is TGTGCCAGCAGTTCTAACCAAGAGACCCAGTACTTC. Amino acids: CASSSNQETQYF.

Many counts were recorded for this clonotype. The chain couples TRBV19 to TRBJ2-1, with TRBD2 identical over 15 bases. The V gene end was trimmed by 2 bases and the J gene end by 9 bases; junction bases not matched to a gene: 2. Germline loops: CDR1 LNHDA, CDR2 SQIVND (reference sequence). CDR3 length: 15 residues. CDR3 DNA sequence: TGTGCCAGTAGTATATGGACTAGCGGGGGGGGTGAGCAGTTCTTC. Translation: CASSIWTSGGGEQFF.

The rearrangement links TRBV5-4 to TRBJ2-2, with 10 bases that match TRBD2. CDR1 SGHNT and CDR2 YYREEE come from the germline V gene (reference sequence). V was pared by 0 bases and J by 4 bases, with 12 bases of the junction left unmatched. The CDR3 loop spans 19 amino acids. The CDR3 here is CASSLDGLAGALGTGELFF. The CDR3 bases are TGTGCCAGCAGCTTGGACGGGCTAGCGGGGGCACTGGGCACCGGGGAGCTGTTTTTT.

J is TRBJ2-7 and V is TRBV7-8, with D tentatively TRBD1 or TRBD2 (5 bases each). Germline V CDR1 and CDR2: SGHVS, FQNEAQ. V was cut by 3 bases and J by 3 bases, with 9 bases left in between. This CDR3 region has 13 residues. The CDR3 sequence: CASSLWGIYEQYF. The CDR3 DNA is TGTGCCAGCAGCTTGTGGGGGATCTACGAGCAGTACTTC.

The rearrangement joins TRBV15 to TRBJ2-1, with unresolved D. V dropped 0 bases and J dropped 3 bases, with 9 bases sitting between them. CDR3 size: 15 residues. Germline CDR1 and CDR2: LNHNV and YYDKDF (reference sequence). CDR3 bases: TGTGCCACCAGCAGAGATAGGACGGACTACAATGAGCAGTTCTTC. Its protein product is CATSRDRTDYNEQFF.

The chain recombines TRBV7-2 with TRBJ2-3, with D unclear. The V gene's germline CDR1 is SGHTA and CDR2 FQGNSA. V was shortened by 3 bases and J by 8 bases, with 9 bases between the two germline ends. The CDR3 has 12 amino acids. Here the CDR3 reads CASSFRLSTQYF. In DNA, the CDR3 is TGTGCCAGCAGCTTTAGACTGAGTACGCAGTATTTT.